A selection of T cell receptor beta chains follows, all from one sample in a study of shared clonotypes between healthy human individuals. TCRdb's table, derived via immunoSEQ multiplex PCR, lists solely in-frame clones and lacks some. The table records about 2 million clones, about 94% of them present only once. Specimen: naive CD8+ T cells sorted from blood. These receptors all come from a man younger than 35 in good health. The CDR3 runs from the conserved cysteine through the conserved F or W. D genes are given only for firm matches.

>TRBV30|15|TRBD1|TRBJ2-7
CAWSDRQGPSYEQYF
TGTGCCTGGAGTGATCGACAGGGGCCCTCCTACGAGCAGTACTTC
>TRBV29-1|11|.|TRBJ2-5
CSVLAFMEQYF
TGCAGCGTTTTAGCGTTTATGGAGCAGTACTTC
>TRBV10-3|15|TRBD1|TRBJ2-7
CAISAEPGQTYEQYF
TGTGCCATCAGCGCTGAACCGGGACAGACCTACGAGCAGTACTTC
>TRBV5-5|14|.|TRBJ2-7
CASSSDISSYEQYF
TGTGCCAGCAGCTCCGACATTAGCTCCTACGAGCAGTACTTC
>TRBV7-8|15|.|TRBJ1-2
CASRPSGGGLYGYTF
TGTGCCAGCCGACCTTCGGGAGGGGGATTGTATGGCTACACCTTC
>TRBV13|14|.|TRBJ2-1
CASSPPGDSGPEFF
TGTGCCAGCAGCCCCCCCGGGGATAGCGGCCCCGAGTTCTTC
>TRBV20-1|11|.|TRBJ2-1
CSAISGYEQFF
TGCAGTGCTATTAGCGGCTATGAGCAGTTCTTC
>TRBV7-2|14|.|TRBJ2-7
CASSFARAPYEQYF
TGTGCCAGCAGCTTCGCACGGGCTCCCTACGAGCAGTACTTC
>TRBV9|15|TRBD2|TRBJ2-1
CASSLSGGPENEQFF
TGTGCCAGCAGCCTAAGCGGGGGGCCCGAGAATGAGCAGTTCTTC
>TRBV4-3|14|.|TRBJ2-7
CASSQSDQAYEQYF
TGCGCCAGCAGCCAATCCGATCAGGCCTACGAGCAGTACTTC
>TRBV6-1|14|TRBD2|TRBJ2-3
CASRVAGGTDTQYF
TGTGCCAGCCGAGTAGCGGGGGGCACAGATACGCAGTATTTT
>TRBV5-6|13|TRBD1|TRBJ1-2
CASSVGDSYGYTF
TGTGCCAGCAGCGTGGGGGACAGCTATGGCTACACCTTC
>TRBV19|16|TRBD1|TRBJ2-2
CASSIIGTGSGGELFF
TGTGCCAGTAGTATAATAGGGACAGGCTCCGGCGGGGAGCTGTTTTTT
>TRBV6-5|15|.|TRBJ1-1
CASSLWARANTEAFF
TGTGCCAGCAGTCTCTGGGCCAGGGCGAACACTGAAGCTTTCTTT